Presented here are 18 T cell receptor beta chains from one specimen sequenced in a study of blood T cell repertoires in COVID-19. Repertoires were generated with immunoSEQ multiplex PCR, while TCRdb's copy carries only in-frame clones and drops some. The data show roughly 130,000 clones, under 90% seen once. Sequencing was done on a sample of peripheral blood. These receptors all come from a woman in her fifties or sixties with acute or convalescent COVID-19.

The CDR3: CASSERSFGETQYF. The CDR3 DNA follows: TGTGCCAGCAGTGAAAGGAGCTTTGGAGAGACCCAGTACTTC. The rearrangement uses TRBV6-1 and TRBJ2-5, with D hard to call. The V gene lost 2 bases and the J gene lost 4 bases, with 11 bases spanning the gap. CDR1 and CDR2 (germline): MNHNS, SASEGT. This CDR3 is built from 14 residues.

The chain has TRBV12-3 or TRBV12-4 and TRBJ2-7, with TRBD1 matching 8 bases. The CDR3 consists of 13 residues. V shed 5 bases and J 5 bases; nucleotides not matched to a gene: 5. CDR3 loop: CASSRTGTHEQYV. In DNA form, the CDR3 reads TGTGCCAGCAGTAGGACAGGGACCCACGAGCAGTACGTC.

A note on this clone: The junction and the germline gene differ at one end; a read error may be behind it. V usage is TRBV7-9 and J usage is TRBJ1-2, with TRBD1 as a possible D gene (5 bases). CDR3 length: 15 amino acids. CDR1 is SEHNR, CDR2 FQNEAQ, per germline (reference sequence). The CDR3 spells CASSLATVSAYGYTF. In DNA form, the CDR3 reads TGTGCCAGCAGCCTAGCGACAGTCAGCGCGTATGGCTACACCTTC.

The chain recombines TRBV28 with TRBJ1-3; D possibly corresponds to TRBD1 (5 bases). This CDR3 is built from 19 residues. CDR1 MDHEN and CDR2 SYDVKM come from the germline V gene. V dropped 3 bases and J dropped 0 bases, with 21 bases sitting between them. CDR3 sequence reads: CASSFIRQSHPTSGNTIYF. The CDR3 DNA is TGTGCCAGCAGTTTTATTCGACAGAGCCATCCCACCTCTGGAAACACCATATATTTT.

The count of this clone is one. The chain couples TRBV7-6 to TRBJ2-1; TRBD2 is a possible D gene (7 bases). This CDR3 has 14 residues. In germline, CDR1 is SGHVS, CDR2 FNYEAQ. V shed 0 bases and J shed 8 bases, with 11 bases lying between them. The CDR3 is CASSLAGGRDEQFF. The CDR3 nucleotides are TGTGCCAGCAGCTTAGCGGGGGGGCGGGATGAGCAGTTCTTC. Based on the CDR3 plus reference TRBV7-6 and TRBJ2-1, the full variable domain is GAGVSQSPRYKVTKRGQDVALRCDPISGHVSLYWYRQALGQGPEFLTYFNYEAQQDKSGLPNDRFSAERPEGSISTLTIQRTEQRDSAMYRCASSLAGGRDEQFFGPGTRLTVL.

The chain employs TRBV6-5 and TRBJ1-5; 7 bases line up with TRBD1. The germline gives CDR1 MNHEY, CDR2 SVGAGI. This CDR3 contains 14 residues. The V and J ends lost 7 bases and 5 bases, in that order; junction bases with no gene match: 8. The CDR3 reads CASTSGQSDQPQHF. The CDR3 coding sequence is TGTGCCAGCACCTCGGGACAGAGTGATCAGCCCCAGCATTTT.

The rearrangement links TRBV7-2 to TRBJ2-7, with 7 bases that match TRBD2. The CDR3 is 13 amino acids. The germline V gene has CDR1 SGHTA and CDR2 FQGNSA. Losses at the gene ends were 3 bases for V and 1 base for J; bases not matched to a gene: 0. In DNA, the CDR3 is TGTGCCAGCAGCTTCGGGGGGTCCTACGAGCAGTACTTC. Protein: CASSFGGSYEQYF.

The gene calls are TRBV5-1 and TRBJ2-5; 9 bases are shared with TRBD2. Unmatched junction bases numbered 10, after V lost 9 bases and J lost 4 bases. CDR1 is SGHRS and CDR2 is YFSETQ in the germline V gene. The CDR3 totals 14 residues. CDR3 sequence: CATSETSGRETQYF. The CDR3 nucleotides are TGCGCCACCTCCGAGACTAGCGGTCGAGAGACCCAGTACTTC.

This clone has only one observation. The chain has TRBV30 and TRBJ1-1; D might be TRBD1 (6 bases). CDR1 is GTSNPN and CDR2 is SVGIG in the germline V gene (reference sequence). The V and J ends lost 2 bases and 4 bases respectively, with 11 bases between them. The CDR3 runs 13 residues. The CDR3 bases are TGTGCCTGGAGTATCCAGGGGCTCACTGAAGCTTTCTTT. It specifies CAWSIQGLTEAFF.

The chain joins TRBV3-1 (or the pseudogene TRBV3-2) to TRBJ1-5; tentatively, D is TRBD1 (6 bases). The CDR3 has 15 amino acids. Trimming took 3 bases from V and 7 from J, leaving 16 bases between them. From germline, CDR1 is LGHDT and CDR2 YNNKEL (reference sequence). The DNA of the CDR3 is TGTGCCAGCAGCCAGAACAGGGAAGTGGGACAGCCCCAGCATTTT. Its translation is CASSQNREVGQPQHF.

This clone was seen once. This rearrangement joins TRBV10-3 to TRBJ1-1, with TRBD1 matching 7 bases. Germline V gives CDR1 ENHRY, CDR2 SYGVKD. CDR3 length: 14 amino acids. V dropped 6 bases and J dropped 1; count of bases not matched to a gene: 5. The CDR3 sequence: CAISVTGENTEAFF. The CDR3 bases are TGTGCCATCAGCGTAACAGGGGAGAACACTGAAGCTTTCTTT.

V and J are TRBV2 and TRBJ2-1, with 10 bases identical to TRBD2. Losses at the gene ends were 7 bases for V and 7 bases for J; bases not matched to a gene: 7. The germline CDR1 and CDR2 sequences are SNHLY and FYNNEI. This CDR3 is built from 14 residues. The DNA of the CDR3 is TGTGCCAGCAAACCGGCTAGCGGGGGTAATGAGCAGTTCTTC. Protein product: CASKPASGGNEQFF.

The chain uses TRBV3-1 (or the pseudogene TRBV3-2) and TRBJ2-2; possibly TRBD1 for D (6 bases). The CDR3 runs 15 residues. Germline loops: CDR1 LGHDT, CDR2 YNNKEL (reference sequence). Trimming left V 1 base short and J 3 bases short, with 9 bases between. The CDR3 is CASSQGQGYTGELFF. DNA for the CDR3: TGTGCCAGCAGCCAAGGCCAGGGGTACACCGGGGAGCTGTTTTTT.

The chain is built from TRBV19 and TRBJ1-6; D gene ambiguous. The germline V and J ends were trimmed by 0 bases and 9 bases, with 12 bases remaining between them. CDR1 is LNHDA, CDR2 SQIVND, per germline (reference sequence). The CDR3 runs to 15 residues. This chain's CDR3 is CASSIDKRSSSPLHF. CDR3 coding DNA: TGTGCCAGTAGTATAGATAAGAGGAGCAGTTCACCCCTCCACTTT.

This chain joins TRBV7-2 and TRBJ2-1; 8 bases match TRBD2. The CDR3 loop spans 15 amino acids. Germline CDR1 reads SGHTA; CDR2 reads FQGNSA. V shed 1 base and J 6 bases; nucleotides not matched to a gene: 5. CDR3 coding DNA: TGTGCCAGCAGCTTAGGGGCGGGGGGATTCAATGAGCAGTTCTTC. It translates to CASSLGAGGFNEQFF.

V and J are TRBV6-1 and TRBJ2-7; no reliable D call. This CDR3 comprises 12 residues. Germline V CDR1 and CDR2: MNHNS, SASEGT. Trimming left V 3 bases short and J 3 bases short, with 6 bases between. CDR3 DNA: TGTGCCAGCAGTGACCAGTTCTACGAGCAGTACTTC. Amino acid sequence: CASSDQFYEQYF.

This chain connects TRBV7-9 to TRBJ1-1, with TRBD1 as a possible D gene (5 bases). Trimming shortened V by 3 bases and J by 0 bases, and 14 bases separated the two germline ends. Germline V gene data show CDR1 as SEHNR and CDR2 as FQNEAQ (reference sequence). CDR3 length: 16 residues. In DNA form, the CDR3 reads TGTGCCAGCAGCTTGGAGGGGACCTCTATGAACACTGAAGCTTTCTTT. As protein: CASSLEGTSMNTEAFF.

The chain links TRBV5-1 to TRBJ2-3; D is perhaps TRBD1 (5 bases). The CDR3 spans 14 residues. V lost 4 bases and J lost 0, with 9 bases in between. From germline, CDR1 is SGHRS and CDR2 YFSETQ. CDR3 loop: CASSQGLSTDTQYF. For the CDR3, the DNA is TGCGCCAGCAGCCAGGGCCTAAGCACAGATACGCAGTATTTT. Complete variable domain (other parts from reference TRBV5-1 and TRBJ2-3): KAGVTQTPRYLIKTRGQQVTLSCSPISGHRSVSWYQQTPGQGLQFLFEYFSETQRNKGNFPGRFSGRQFSNSRSEMNVSTLELGDSALYLCASSQGLSTDTQYFGPGTRLTVL.